The rows below give T cell receptor beta chains drawn from one sample of a study of blood T cell repertoires in COVID-19. Sequenced by immunoSEQ multiplex PCR; TCRdb stores in-frame clones only, minus some. The sample contains around 50,000 clones, 89% of which appear only once. Sequenced: peripheral blood. Receptors were obtained from a human donor in a cohort sampled during active COVID-19. CDR3s include the opening cysteine and the closing phenylalanine or tryptophan. The D gene is left open where the match is weak. Expanded clones are given a class, and other clones once, few, many or no size at all.

-,TRBV20-1,TRBJ1-3,-,TGCAGTGCCTTGGGCGAAAACACCATATATTTT,CSALGENTIYF
-,TRBV19,TRBJ1-2,-,TGTGCCAGTAGTACCCTCCAGGGAGGTGGTGGCTACACCTTC,CASSTLQGGGGYTF
-,TRBV5-1,TRBJ1-5,-,TGCGCCAGCAGCTTGGAGGGAGTTAATCAGCCCCAGCATTTT,CASSLEGVNQPQHF
-,TRBV7-2,TRBJ1-5,-,TGTGCCAGCAGCATACCCCACTCAGGGCCGCCCCAGCATTTT,CASSIPHSGPPQHF
medium-sized,TRBV4-3,TRBJ1-6,-,TGCGCCAGCAGCCAAGACCACAGGGTGAATAATTCACCCCTCCACTTT,CASSQDHRVNNSPLHF
-,TRBV7-3,TRBJ1-2,-,TGTGCCAGCAGCCCAGGATCTAACTATGGCTACACCTTC,CASSPGSNYGYTF
-,TRBV5-1,TRBJ2-5,TRBD2,TGCGCCAGCAGCCCCGGACTAGCGGTGGGGTACCAAGAGACCCAGTACTTC,CASSPGLAVGYQETQYF
-,TRBV5-1,TRBJ1-2,-,TGCGCCAGCAGAAAACAGGGCGCCAACTATGGCTACACCTTC,CASRKQGANYGYTF
once,TRBV6-4,TRBJ2-3,TRBD2,TGTGCCAGCAGTGTTTTAGGCGGGGGAGATACGCAGTATTTT,CASSVLGGGDTQYF
-,TRBV2,TRBJ1-1,-,TGTGCCAGCACCTATGGGGTTCGGGGGACTGAAGCTTTCTTT,CASTYGVRGTEAFF
-,TRBV28,TRBJ1-1,-,TGTGCCAGCAGTTTGCTCGGGGGGAACACTGAAGCTTTCTTT,CASSLLGGNTEAFF
-,TRBV3-1/TRBV3-2,TRBJ2-7,TRBD1,TGTGCCAGCAGTCTCCCGGGACAGGGCGAGCAGTACTTC,CASSLPGQGEQYF
-,TRBV9,TRBJ2-3,-,TGTGCCAGCAGCTCAAGAGGAGGTGGGGCAGATACGCAGTATTTT,CASSSRGGGADTQYF
few,TRBV7-3,TRBJ1-6,-,TGTGCCAGCAGCTTAGAGGGTCCAAATTCACCCCTCCACTTT,CASSLEGPNSPLHF
-,TRBV18,TRBJ2-1,TRBD2,TGTGCCAGCTCACCACTTGCTAGCGGGAGATACAATGAGCAGTTCTTC,CASSPLASGRYNEQFF
-,TRBV19,TRBJ2-1,TRBD2,TGTGCCAGTAGTTTTAGCGGGGGGGGATACAATGAGCAGTTCTTC,CASSFSGGGYNEQFF
-,TRBV21-1,TRBJ2-5,-,TGTGCCAGCAGCAAACCACCTCACACGTACCAAGAGACCCAGTACTTC,CASSKPPHTYQETQYF
-,TRBV7-9,TRBJ2-7,TRBD1,TGTGCCAGCATGATAGGACAGGGGACAGGGGAGCAGTACTTC,CASMIGQGTGEQYF
few,TRBV4-2,TRBJ2-1,TRBD1,TGTGCCAGCAGCCAACCTACCGGGACAGGTTACAATGAGCAGTTCTTC,CASSQPTGTGYNEQFF
-,TRBV7-2,TRBJ2-3,-,TGTGCCAGCAGCTTAGGGGCGGGGATTAGCACAGATACGCAGTATTTT,CASSLGAGISTDTQYF
-,TRBV5-1,TRBJ1-1,-,TGCGCCAGCAGCTTGACAGGGCGGAACACTGAAGCTTTCTTT,CASSLTGRNTEAFF
few,TRBV11-2,TRBJ1-1,-,TGTGCCAGCAGCTTAGGATCAGGCTGGAACACTGAAGCTTTCTTT,CASSLGSGWNTEAFF
-,TRBV27,TRBJ2-7,-,TGTGCCAGCAGAAAGGACAGCTACCTTACCTACGAGCAGTACTTC,CASRKDSYLTYEQYF
-,TRBV4-1,TRBJ2-1,TRBD2,TGCGCCAGCAGCCAAGATTTCAGGACTAGCGGGAGGTACAATGAGCAGTTCTTC,CASSQDFRTSGRYNEQFF
-,TRBV11-2,TRBJ2-7,-,TGTGCCAGCAGCTTAGGGTCAGGGTCGGTCTACGAGCAGTACTTC,CASSLGSGSVYEQYF
-,TRBV9,TRBJ2-3,TRBD1,TGTGCCAGCAGCGAGGGGGCCGGGGCATATACGCAGTATTTT,CASSEGAGAYTQYF
-,TRBV7-2,TRBJ1-2,TRBD1,TGTGCCAGCAGCCAGGGACAGGGGGCAGTCTATGGCTACACCTTC,CASSQGQGAVYGYTF
-,TRBV19,TRBJ2-7,TRBD1,TGTGCCAGTAGTAAGAGCGACAGGGATTTCTACGAGCAGTACTTC,CASSKSDRDFYEQYF
-,TRBV5-1,TRBJ1-1,-,TGCGCCAGCAGCTCGGGGATCAACACTGAAGCTTTCTTT,CASSSGINTEAFF
once,TRBV18,TRBJ1-1,-,TGTGCCAGCTCACCATCGGGGGGCGCTTACACTGAAGCTTTCTTT,CASSPSGGAYTEAFF
-,TRBV7-2,TRBJ2-3,TRBD2,TGTGCCAGCAGCTTACAGGCGGGGGTCACAGATACGCAGTATTTT,CASSLQAGVTDTQYF
-,TRBV7-9,TRBJ2-3,TRBD2,TGTGCCAGCAGCTTAGTGCCGGGGGGTGGCAGTTCTAGCACAGATACGCAGTATTTT,CASSLVPGGGSSSTDTQYF
-,TRBV20-1,TRBJ1-4,-,TGCAGTGCTAGTGCGAGGACAGCTAATGAAAAACTGTTTTTT,CSASARTANEKLFF
-,TRBV18,TRBJ1-4,-,TGTGCCAGCTCACCCACATCGGGTTTTAATGAAAAACTGTTTTTT,CASSPTSGFNEKLFF
-,TRBV9,TRBJ1-1,-,TGTGCCAGCAGCCAAGCCCCGGGGGGTGAAGCTTTCTTT,CASSQAPGGEAFF
-,TRBV5-1,TRBJ2-2,TRBD2,TGCGCCAGCAGCTTGGAGGTCAGCGGGGCCGGGGAGCTGTTTTTT,CASSLEVSGAGELFF
-,TRBV4-3,TRBJ2-3,TRBD2,TGCGCCAGCAGCCTGAGGGTAGCGGGGGACACAGATACGCAGTATTTT,CASSLRVAGDTDTQYF
-,TRBV10-3,TRBJ1-2,TRBD1,TGTGCCATCAGTGAGTCCCAGGGGGCTAACTATGGCTACACCTTC,CAISESQGANYGYTF
-,TRBV7-9,TRBJ1-4,-,TGTGCCAGCAGCCAACGGGGTAGTGGCGAAAAACTGTTTTTT,CASSQRGSGEKLFF
-,TRBV11-3,TRBJ2-1,TRBD1,TGTGCCAGCAGCTTAGGACAGGGGGTAGTGGACAATGAGCAGTTCTTC,CASSLGQGVVDNEQFF
-,TRBV11-3,TRBJ2-2,-,TGTGCCAGCAGCTTACGGGGGGCCGACACCGGGGAGCTGTTTTTT,CASSLRGADTGELFF
-,TRBV28,TRBJ2-6,-,TGTGCCAGCGGAGAAACAGGCCGACTCTCTGGGGCCAACGTCCTGACTTTC,CASGETGRLSGANVLTF